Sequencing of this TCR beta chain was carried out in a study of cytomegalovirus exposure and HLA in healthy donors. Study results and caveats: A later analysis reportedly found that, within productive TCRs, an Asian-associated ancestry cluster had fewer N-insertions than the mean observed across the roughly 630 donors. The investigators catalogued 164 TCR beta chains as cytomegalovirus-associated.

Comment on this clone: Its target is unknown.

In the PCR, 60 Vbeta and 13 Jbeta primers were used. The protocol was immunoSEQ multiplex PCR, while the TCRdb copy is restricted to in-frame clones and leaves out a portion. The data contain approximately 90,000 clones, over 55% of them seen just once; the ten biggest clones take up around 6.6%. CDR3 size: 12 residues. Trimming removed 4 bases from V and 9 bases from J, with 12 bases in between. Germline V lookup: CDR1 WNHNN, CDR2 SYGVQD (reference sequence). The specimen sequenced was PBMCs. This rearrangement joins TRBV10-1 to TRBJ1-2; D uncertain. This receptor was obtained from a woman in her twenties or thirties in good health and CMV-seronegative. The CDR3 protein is CASSAPTGSYTF. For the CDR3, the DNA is TGCGCCAGCAGTGCCCCGACGGGGAGCTACACCTTC.